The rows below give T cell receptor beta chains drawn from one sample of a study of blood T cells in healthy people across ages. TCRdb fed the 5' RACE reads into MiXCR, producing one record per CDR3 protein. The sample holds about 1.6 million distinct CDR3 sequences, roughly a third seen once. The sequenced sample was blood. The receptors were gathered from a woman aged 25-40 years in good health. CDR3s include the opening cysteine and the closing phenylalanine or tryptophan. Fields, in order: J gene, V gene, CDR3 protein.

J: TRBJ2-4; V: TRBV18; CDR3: CASSPGLAGIAKNIQYF
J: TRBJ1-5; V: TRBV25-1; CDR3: CASSEGNNRVSNQPQHF
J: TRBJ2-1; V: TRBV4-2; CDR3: CASPEAGVINEQFF
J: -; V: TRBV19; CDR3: CASSIVRDPGETQYF
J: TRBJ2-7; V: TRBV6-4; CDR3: CASSLVRTSGAYEQYF
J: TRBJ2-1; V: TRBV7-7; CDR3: CASSLGRDPGYNEQFF
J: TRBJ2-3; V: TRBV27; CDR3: CASSSPMRADTQYF
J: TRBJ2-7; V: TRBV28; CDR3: CASSLPSRATYEQYF
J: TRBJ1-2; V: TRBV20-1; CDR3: CSGGMTGINYGYTF
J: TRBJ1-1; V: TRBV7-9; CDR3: CASSPRGQRNTEAFF
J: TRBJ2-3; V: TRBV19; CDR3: CASSLKRGLVDTQYF
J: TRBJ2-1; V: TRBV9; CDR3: CASSVSYGYEQFF
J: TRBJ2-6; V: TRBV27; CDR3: CASSKQGSGANVLTF
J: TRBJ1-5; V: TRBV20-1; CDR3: CSAGGIGGSNLPQHF
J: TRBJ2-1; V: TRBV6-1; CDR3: CASIPPAGAGGNEQFF
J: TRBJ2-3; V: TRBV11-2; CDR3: CASSLGGLHTDTQYF
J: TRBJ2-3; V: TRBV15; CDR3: CATNRGRSTDTQYF
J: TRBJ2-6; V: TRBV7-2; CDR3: CASSYTYAGGSSGANVLTF
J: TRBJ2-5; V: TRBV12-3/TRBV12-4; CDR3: CASSGFGGSSDNEQYF
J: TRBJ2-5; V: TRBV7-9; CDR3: CASSFTTKKETQYF
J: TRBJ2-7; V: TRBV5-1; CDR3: CASSSDGRGTGSYEQYF
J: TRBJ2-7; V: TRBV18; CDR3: CASRDSSRDWQYF
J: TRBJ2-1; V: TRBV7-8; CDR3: CASSFAKLANEQFF
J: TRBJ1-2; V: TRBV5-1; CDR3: CASSPGGAYYGYTF
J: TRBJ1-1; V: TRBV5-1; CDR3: CASSLGGAMNTEAFF
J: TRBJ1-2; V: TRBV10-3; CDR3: CAISESLGPTRMNYGYTF
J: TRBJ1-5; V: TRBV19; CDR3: CASSLRTGRGNQPQHF
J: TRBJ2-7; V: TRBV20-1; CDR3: CSASAGGDEQYF
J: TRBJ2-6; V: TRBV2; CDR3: CASSKPGQLSGANVLTF
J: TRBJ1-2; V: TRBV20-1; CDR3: CSARLMRGYTF
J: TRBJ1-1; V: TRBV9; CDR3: CASSARTGMNTEAFF
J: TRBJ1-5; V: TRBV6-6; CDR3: CASRALESGEPQHF
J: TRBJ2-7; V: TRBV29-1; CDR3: CSARAGTLSYEQYF
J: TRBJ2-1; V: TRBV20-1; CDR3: CSARSLAGGFYNEQFF
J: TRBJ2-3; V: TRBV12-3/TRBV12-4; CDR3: CASSFGGGRRTDTQYF
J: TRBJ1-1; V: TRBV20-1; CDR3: CSAPRTGTGYTEAFF
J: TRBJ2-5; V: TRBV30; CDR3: CAWSVGGIETQYF
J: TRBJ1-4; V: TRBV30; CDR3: CAWSSRGGAKLFF
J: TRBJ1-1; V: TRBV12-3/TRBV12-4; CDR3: CASSPNFSDRSATEAFF
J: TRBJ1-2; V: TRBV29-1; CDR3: CSVDRSEQPNYGYTF
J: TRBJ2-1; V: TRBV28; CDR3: CASTRDSIYNEQFF
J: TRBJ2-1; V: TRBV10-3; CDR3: CAIKTGQESYNEQFF
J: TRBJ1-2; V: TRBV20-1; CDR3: CSATTPGRRANYGYTF
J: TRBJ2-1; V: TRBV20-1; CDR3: CSAKTSGRIDEQFF
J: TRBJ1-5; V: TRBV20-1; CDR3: CSASTGGGAQPQHF
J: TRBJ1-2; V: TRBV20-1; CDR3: CRPRHGTSNYGYTF
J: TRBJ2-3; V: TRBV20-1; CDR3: CSARMSTSGSISTDTQYF